This TCR beta chain was obtained from a study of identical twins. CDR3 length equals 22 residues. The germline V and J ends were trimmed by 4 bases and 1 base, with 34 bases remaining between them. Per germline, CDR1 SQVTM and CDR2 ANQGSEA. TCRdb independently ran MiXCR on the 5' RACE reads; one entry per CDR3 protein. The table lists approximately 620,000 distinct CDR3 sequences, less than 10% of them singletons. The data also belong to a second study, concerning yellow fever vaccine responses in identical twins.

The sequence was obtained from a woman in her late teens or twenties in good health. Sequencing was performed on PBMCs. The chain is built from TRBV29-1 and TRBJ2-2, with D possibly being TRBD1 or TRBD2 (5 bases each). The CDR3, as DNA: TGCAGCGTTGTTGCGGTTGGGTCTGGGGACCTCGAAGGGGAGCAGAACACCGGGGAGCTGTTTTTT. Translated, it gives CSVVAVGSGDLEGEQNTGELFF.